The 5 T cell receptor beta chains below all came from one sample that was sequenced in a study of blood T cell repertoires in COVID-19. Some clones are missing from TCRdb's copy, which holds only in-frame ones; the method was immunoSEQ multiplex PCR. The table has 220,000 or so clones, roughly 84% seen once; the top ten hold about 7%. What was sequenced was PBMCs or T cells enriched from blood (not recorded which). These TCRs come from a woman aged 40 to 50 who had recovered from COVID-19.

This clone has a single count. J is TRBJ2-7 and V is TRBV27, with 7 bases lining up with TRBD1. The CDR3 covers 17 residues. In germline, CDR1 is MNHEY, CDR2 SMNVEV (reference sequence). V gave up 5 bases and J gave up 0 bases; unmatched junction bases: 13. CDR3 bases: TGTGCCAGCAGTGCTCAAGGGACAGTAGCTAGCTCCTACGAGCAGTACTTC. It encodes CASSAQGTVASSYEQYF.

The chain couples TRBV4-3 to TRBJ2-3; 10 nucleotides match TRBD2. Germline lookup yields CDR1 LGHNA and CDR2 YSLEER. The CDR3 contains 17 residues. Trimming took 1 base from V and 2 from J; bases not matched to a gene: 6. The CDR3 DNA reads as TGCGCCAGCAGCCAAGGGGCTAGCGGGAGCCTCACAGATACGCAGTATTTT. Protein product: CASSQGASGSLTDTQYF.

The J gene is TRBJ2-7, the V gene TRBV28; D perhaps matches TRBD1 (7 bases). The CDR3 loop spans 17 amino acids. The germline V gene encodes CDR1 MDHEN and CDR2 SYDVKM. The V end was cut by 7 bases, the J end by 2 bases, with 24 bases between. CDR3: CASNPPQGRTVPYEQYF. For the CDR3, the DNA is TGTGCCAGCAATCCCCCACAGGGGAGGACCGTACCCTACGAGCAGTACTTC.

In its sample, this clone was seen once. The same CDR3 arises from other DNA sequences in this sample as well. The chain links TRBV28 to TRBJ1-2, with D possibly matching TRBD1 (5 bases). Germline-derived CDR1 and CDR2 are MDHEN and SYDVKM. The CDR3 consists of 13 residues. V lost 3 bases and J lost 4, with 9 bases in between. CDR3 DNA: TGTGCCAGCAGTTTGGGCCAGGGCTATGGCTACACCTTC. Amino acid sequence: CASSLGQGYGYTF.

CDR3 amino acids: CASSARLAGGHNEQFF. The CDR3 coding sequence is TGTGCCAGCAGCGCCCGGCTAGCGGGAGGTCACAATGAGCAGTTCTTC. The chain employs TRBV9 and TRBJ2-1; 11 nucleotides match TRBD2. CDR1 SGDLS and CDR2 YYNGEE come from the germline V gene. After removal of 3 bases from V and 5 bases from J, the junction contained 7 bases not matched to a gene. CDR3 length: 16 residues.